The T cell receptor (beta chain) described here comes from a study of blood T cells in healthy people across ages. Study-level findings and limits: Strong correlation existed between TCR beta diversity and naive T cell percentage.

Combining a sample-barcoded 5' primer with a J-beta primer mix, a second PCR ran for about 6 to 12 cycles. Every single cDNA molecule received a tag from a template-switch adaptor with 12 random nucleotides. MiXCR was run by TCRdb on the 5' RACE reads, yielding one entry per CDR3 protein. The sample has approximately 900,000 distinct CDR3 sequences, about 44% seen once; the top ten hold under 15%. Per the germline V gene, CDR1 is SGHTA and CDR2 is FQGNSA. Trimming took 1 base from V and 6 from J, leaving 13 bases between them. The CDR3 runs 14 residues. The donors, all healthy, were Caucasians living in Russia, aged roughly 6 to 100. This clonotype was seen a handful of times. The antigen remains undetermined.

The V call is TRBV7-2, the J call TRBJ2-7; D might be TRBD1 (6 bases). The sample was blood. The TCR sequence derives from a man aged 25-45 years in good health. CDR3 coding DNA: TGTGCCAGCAGCTTAGACAGGGCCATTGTCGAGCAGTACTTC. This gives the protein CASSLDRAIVEQYF.